This entry concerns a single TCR beta chain. TCRdb analysed the 5' RACE reads with MiXCR anew, one entry per CDR3 protein. The data contain about 56,000 distinct CDR3 sequences, over 10% of them singletons. Trimming cost V 1 base and J 4 bases, with 18 bases left between them. The V gene's germline CDR1 is SGHDT and CDR2 YYEEEE. CDR3 length: 17 residues. The data are from a study of early T cells in non-severe SARS-CoV-2 infection. The chain is built from TRBV5-6 and TRBJ2-1; TRBD2 is a possible D gene (6 bases). Specimen: whole blood. The sequence was collected from an adult who was a healthcare worker with PCR-confirmed SARS-CoV-2 infection or an uninfected control (not recorded which). CDR3 nucleotides: TGTGCCAGCAGCTTGCGAAGAGTGGGAGGCACGTACAATGAGCAGTTCTTC. This encodes CASSLRRVGGTYNEQFF.